This TCR beta chain was captured by sequencing in a study of blood T cell repertoires in COVID-19. Study context: Acute and convalescent COVID-19 specimens originated in the United States, Italy and Spain. Sources were T cells, B-cell-depleted T cells, or PBMCs; the material itself was cDNA or gDNA.

This CDR3 contains 12 residues. V dropped 6 bases and J dropped 7 bases, with 13 bases sitting between them. From germline, CDR1 is KGHSH and CDR2 LQKENI. The protocol was immunoSEQ multiplex PCR, while the TCRdb copy is restricted to in-frame clones and leaves out a portion. Of some 300,000 clones in the sample, 80% to 90% are singletons; the top ten hold 6% to 8%. The V gene is TRBV18, the J gene TRBJ2-7; tentative D call: TRBD1 (6 bases). What was sequenced was peripheral blood. This clonotype originated in a woman in her fifties or sixties with COVID-19, enrolled during active disease. In DNA form, the CDR3 reads TGTGCCAGCTCGGAACAGGGCTGGGAGCAGTACTTC. This gives the protein CASSEQGWEQYF.